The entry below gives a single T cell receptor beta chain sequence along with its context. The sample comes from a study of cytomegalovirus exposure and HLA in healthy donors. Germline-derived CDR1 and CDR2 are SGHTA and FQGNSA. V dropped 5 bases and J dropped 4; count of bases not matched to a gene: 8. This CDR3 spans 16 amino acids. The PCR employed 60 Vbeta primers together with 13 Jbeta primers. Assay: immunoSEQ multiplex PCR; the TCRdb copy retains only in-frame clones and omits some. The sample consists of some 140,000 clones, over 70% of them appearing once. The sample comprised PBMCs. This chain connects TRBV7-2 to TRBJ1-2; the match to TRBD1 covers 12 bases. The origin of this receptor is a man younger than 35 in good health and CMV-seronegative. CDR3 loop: CASSTLGTGGLYGYTF. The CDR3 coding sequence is TGTGCCAGCAGCACCCTCGGGACAGGGGGCCTCTATGGCTACACCTTC.